The T cell receptor beta chain described here comes from a study of T cells after yellow fever vaccination (dated by TCRdb to 2018 to 2020). Notes on the research overall: Libraries from fractions with low cell numbers were prepared with the SMART-Seq v4 Ultra Low Input RNA kit. To track T-cell clones before and after primary and booster YFV17D yellow fever vaccination, bulk TCR alpha and beta repertoires were sequenced longitudinally. Two healthy male donors, one aged 18 to 30 and one aged 30 to 40 years, made up the cohort. Blood samples were taken at several timepoints before and after primary and secondary immunization, and bulk PBMC replicates and cell subsets were isolated.

Synthesis of TCR cDNA relied on 5'RACE template switching, a step that introduced a universal primer site along with unique molecular identifiers. Priming of cDNA synthesis was performed from both the TCR alpha and TCR beta constant segments. Library amplification used two PCR steps, and the second PCR step added sample barcodes and sequencing adapters. Sequencing of libraries was performed on Illumina HiSeq 2500 (2x100 bp) or NovaSeq (2x150 bp). Processing in the source paper ran as follows. MIGEC was used to demultiplex reads and collapse the reads into UMI consensus sequences, and MiXCR was used for V(D)J alignment. Using edgeR on replicate PBMC samples, clonotypes were called vaccine-responding if FDR was below 0.01 and the log2 fold change was above 5 up to day 15. CD4 or CD8 identity was assigned to each bulk clonotype according to whether the clonotype was present at higher abundance in the sequenced CD4 repertoire or the sequenced CD8 repertoire. NS4B-specific clonotypes were defined as those at least 10-fold enriched in dextramer-positive over dextramer-negative fractions; CD4-biased clonotypes were excluded. TCRdb reprocessing: public reads trimmed at Q25 with fastp, clones called with MiXCR, in-frame beta chains kept. Identical CDR3 proteins give one entry, which carries the most common genes and DNA. TCRdb, rather than the study authors, made the V and J calls. Recorded for this sample are more than 75,000 distinct CDR3 sequences; approximately 8.4% of them occurred a single time. In total, the top ten clones hold approximately 17% of the sample.

The CDR3, cysteine through phenylalanine, is 16 amino acids long. Only the CDR3 DNA stays, 48 bases, in frame from base 1. The junction shows trimming of 3 bases on V and 5 bases on J, and the gene matches do not reach 12 bases of it. In the germline V gene (reference sequence), CDR1 corresponds to LNHDA and CDR2 to SQIVND. Concerning this clonotype itself: Qualities for individual bases were not recorded, and no much larger clone is one base off.

The treatment or condition label, read with the paper, signifies: live attenuated yellow fever vaccine strain. A standard Ficoll-Paque protocol was used to isolate PBMCs from peripheral blood. With anti-CD3 and anti-CD8 staining plus a dextramer loaded with the yellow fever NS4B epitope peptide, the researchers sorted epitope-specific CD8 T cells. TriZol was used to extract RNA from bulk PBMCs, from CD4 and CD8 fractions, and from dextramer-positive and dextramer-negative fractions. The study at large found these results: After the booster, most of the clones that had expanded following primary vaccination were detected again (about 95% of CD4 and 80% to 90% of CD8), which suggests that memory was broadly maintained. A small share of clonotypes was detected in both CD4 and CD8 compartments, with the overlap likely arising from convergent recombination. Compared with the primary T-cell response, the secondary T-cell response was faster but weaker, reaching its peak on day 5 rather than on day 15. Computational filtering was required because FACS-sorted repertoires could contain abundant contaminating clonotypes from the bulk population. Because the study included only a couple of donors, the extent to which the findings can be generalized is limited.

The sequence was collected from a man in his late teens or twenties who received the YFV17D yellow fever vaccine. This chain joins TRBV19 to TRBJ1-1; 7 junctional bases match TRBD1. Material: CD8+ T cells not binding an NS4B(214-222) dextramer, sorted from PBMCs, obtained around 15 days after the first yellow fever vaccination. Taken with the paper, the label for cell subset or site translates to: NS4B epitope dextramer-negative CD8 T cells. In nucleotide form, the sequence is TGTGCCAGTAGTATCTTATACAGGGGCGACGGAACTGAAGCTTTCTTT. Translated, this gives CASSILYRGDGTEAFF.